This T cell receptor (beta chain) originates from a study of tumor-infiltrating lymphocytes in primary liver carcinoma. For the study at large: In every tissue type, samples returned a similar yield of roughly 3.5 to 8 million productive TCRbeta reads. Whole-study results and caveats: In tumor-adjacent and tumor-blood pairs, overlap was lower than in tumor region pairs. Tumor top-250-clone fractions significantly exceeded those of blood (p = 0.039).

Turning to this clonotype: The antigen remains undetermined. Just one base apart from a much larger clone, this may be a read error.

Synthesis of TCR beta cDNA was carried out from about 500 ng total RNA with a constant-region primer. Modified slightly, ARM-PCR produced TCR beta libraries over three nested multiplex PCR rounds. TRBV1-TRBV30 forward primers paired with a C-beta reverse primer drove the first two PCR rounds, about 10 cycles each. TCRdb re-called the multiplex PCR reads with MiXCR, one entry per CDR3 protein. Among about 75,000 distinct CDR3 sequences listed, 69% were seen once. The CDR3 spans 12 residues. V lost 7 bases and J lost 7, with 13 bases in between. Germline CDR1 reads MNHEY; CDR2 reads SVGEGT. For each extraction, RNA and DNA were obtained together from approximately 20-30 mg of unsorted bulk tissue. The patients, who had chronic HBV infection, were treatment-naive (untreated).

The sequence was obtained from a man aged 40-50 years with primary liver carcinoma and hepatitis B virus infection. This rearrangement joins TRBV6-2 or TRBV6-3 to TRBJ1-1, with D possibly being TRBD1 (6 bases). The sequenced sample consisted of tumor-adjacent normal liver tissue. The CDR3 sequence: CASKGRGGEAFF. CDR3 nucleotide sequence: TGTGCCAGCAAGGGGAGGGGGGGTGAAGCTTTCTTT.